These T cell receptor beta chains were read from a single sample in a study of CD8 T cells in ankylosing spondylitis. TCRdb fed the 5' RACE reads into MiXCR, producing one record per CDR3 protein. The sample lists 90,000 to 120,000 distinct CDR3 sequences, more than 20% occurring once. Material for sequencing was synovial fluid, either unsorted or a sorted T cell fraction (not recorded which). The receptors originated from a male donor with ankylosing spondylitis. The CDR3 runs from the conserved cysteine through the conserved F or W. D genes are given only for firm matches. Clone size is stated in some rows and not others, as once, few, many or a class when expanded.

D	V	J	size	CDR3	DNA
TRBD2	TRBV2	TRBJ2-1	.	CASSEGLEDEQFF	TGTGCCAGCAGTGAGGGACTAGAGGATGAGCAGTTCTTC
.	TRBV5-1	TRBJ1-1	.	CASSLGESEAFF	TGCGCCAGCAGCTTGGGTGAGTCTGAAGCTTTCTTT
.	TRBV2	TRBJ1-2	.	CASSEAGRGNYGYTF	TGTGCCAGCAGTGAAGCGGGGCGGGGGAACTATGGCTACACCTTC
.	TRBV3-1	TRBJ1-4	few	CASSHKGTKLFF	TGTGCCAGCAGCCATAAGGGGACAAAACTGTTTTTT
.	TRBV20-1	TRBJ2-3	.	CSAIGDPESTDTQYF	TGCAGTGCTATAGGGGACCCCGAGAGCACAGATACGCAGTATTTT
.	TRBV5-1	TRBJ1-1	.	CASSLAGTDTEAFF	TGCGCCAGCAGCTTGGCGGGGACGGACACTGAAGCTTTCTTT
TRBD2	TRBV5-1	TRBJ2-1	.	CASSPPSGGGNEQFF	TGCGCCAGCAGCCCACCTAGCGGGGGCGGGAATGAGCAGTTCTTC
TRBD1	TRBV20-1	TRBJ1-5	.	CSASGQGSNQPQHF	TGCAGTGCTAGTGGACAGGGGAGCAATCAGCCCCAGCATTTT
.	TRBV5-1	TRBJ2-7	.	CASSLAGGSGSYEQYF	TGCGCCAGCAGCTTGGCTGGCGGCAGCGGATCCTACGAGCAGTACTTC
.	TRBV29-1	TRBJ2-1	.	CSVEGAGTPYNEQFF	TGCAGCGTTGAAGGAGCAGGGACGCCCTACAATGAGCAGTTCTTC
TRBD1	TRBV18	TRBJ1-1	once	CASSPGQGRTEAFF	TGTGCCAGCTCACCAGGACAGGGTCGAACTGAAGCTTTCTTT
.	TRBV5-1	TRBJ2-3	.	CASRPGAVSTDTQYF	TGCGCCAGCAGACCAGGGGCAGTTAGCACAGATACGCAGTATTTT
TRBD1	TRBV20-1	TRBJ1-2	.	CRGQGANYGYTF	TGCAGGGGACAGGGAGCGAACTATGGCTACACCTTC
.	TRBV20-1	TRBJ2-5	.	CSAPQGSSQGETQYF	TGCAGTGCCCCACAAGGGAGCTCTCAAGGGGAGACCCAGTACTTC
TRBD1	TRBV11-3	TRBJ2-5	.	CASSSTGEPETQYF	TGTGCCAGCAGCTCAACAGGGGAACCAGAGACCCAGTACTTC
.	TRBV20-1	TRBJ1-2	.	CSAMGAPGYTF	TGCAGTGCTATGGGAGCTCCTGGCTACACCTTC
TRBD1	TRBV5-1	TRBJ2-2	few	CASSGPGTGGITGELFF	TGCGCCAGCAGTGGCCCCGGGACAGGGGGCATCACCGGGGAGCTGTTTTTT
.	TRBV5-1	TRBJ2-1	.	CASRTMEGGEQFF	TGCGCCAGCCGAACGATGGAGGGCGGTGAGCAGTTCTTC
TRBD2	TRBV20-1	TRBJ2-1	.	CSARLVGLAGSSSYNEQFF	TGCAGTGCTAGGCTTGTGGGGCTAGCGGGATCGAGCTCCTACAATGAGCAGTTCTTC
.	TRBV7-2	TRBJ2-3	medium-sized	CASSPTYTDTQYF	TGTGCCAGCAGCCCGACATACACAGATACGCAGTATTTT
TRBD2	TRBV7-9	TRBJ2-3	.	CASSHGLAGGADTQYF	TGTGCCAGCAGCCACGGACTAGCGGGAGGAGCAGATACGCAGTATTTT
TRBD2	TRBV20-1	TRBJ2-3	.	CSARDPQRELGDTQYF	TGCAGTGCTAGAGATCCCCAGCGGGAGCTGGGAGATACGCAGTATTTT
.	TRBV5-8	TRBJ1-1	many	CASSLVATEAFF	TGTGCCAGCAGCTTGGTGGCGACTGAAGCTTTCTTT
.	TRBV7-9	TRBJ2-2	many	CASSSGTGNTGELFF	TGTGCCAGCAGCTCCGGGACTGGAAACACCGGGGAGCTGTTTTTT
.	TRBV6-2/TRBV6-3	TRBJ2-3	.	CASSTRGVADTQYF	TGTGCCAGCAGTACCCGGGGAGTGGCAGATACGCAGTATTTT
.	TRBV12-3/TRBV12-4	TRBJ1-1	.	CASSLGQGSTEAFF	TGTGCCAGCAGTTTAGGGCAGGGTAGCACTGAAGCTTTCTTT
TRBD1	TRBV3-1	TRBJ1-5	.	CASSKGTGGSGQPQHF	TGTGCCAGCAGCAAGGGGACAGGGGGAAGTGGTCAGCCCCAGCATTTT
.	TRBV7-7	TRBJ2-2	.	CASSLTGPPNTGELFF	TGTGCCAGCAGCCTTACAGGCCCTCCGAACACCGGGGAGCTGTTTTTT
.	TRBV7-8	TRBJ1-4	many	CASSLDGGANEKLFF	TGTGCCAGCAGCTTAGACGGGGGGGCTAATGAAAAACTGTTTTTT
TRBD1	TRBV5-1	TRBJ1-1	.	CASSSQGARTEAFF	TGCGCCAGCAGCTCGCAGGGGGCGCGAACTGAAGCTTTCTTT
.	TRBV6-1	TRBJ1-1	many	CASIGNTEAFF	TGTGCCAGCATCGGGAACACTGAAGCTTTCTTT
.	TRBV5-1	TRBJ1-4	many	CASSLIGGQATNEKLFF	TGCGCCAGCAGCTTGATCGGGGGGCAAGCGACTAATGAAAAACTGTTTTTT
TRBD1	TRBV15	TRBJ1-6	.	CATSRGFKTGHSPLHF	TGTGCCACCAGCAGAGGGTTCAAGACAGGGCATTCACCCCTCCACTTT
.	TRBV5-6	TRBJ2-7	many	CASSLVQSYEQYF	TGTGCCAGCAGCTTGGTACAGAGCTACGAGCAGTACTTC
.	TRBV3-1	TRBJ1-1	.	CASSQEPGLGTEAFF	TGTGCCAGCAGCCAGGAGCCGGGGCTGGGGACTGAAGCTTTCTTT
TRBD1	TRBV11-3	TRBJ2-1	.	CASRKQGARNEQFF	TGTGCCAGCAGGAAACAGGGGGCGAGGAATGAGCAGTTCTTC